This T cell receptor beta chain was recovered during a study of Graves' ophthalmopathy and Graves' hyperthyroidism. The germline V gene encodes CDR1 MNHEY and CDR2 SMNVEV (reference sequence). This CDR3 contains 14 residues. J was trimmed by 3 bases and V by 6 bases; bases with no gene match: 7. Pregnant or lactating patients and those with other autoimmune diseases or uncontrolled infections were excluded. RNA served as the template for amplifying TCR beta CDR3 regions. Scientists carried out first-round RT-PCR using HTBI primers and then a second-round multiplex PCR. TCRdb reprocessed the multiplex PCR reads with MiXCR, giving one entry per CDR3 protein. Altogether 560,000 or so distinct CDR3 sequences are present, about 35% being singletons, with the ten largest covering about 4.2%. The table lists this clonotype with a few counts.

The sample consisted of peripheral blood or thyroid tissue (not recorded which). This clonotype was sampled from an adult man with Graves' hyperthyroidism. V is TRBV27 and J is TRBJ2-7; 8 bases match TRBD1. The CDR3 protein is CASRRQGLLYEQYF. DNA of the CDR3: TGTGCCAGCAGAAGACAGGGGCTTCTCTACGAGCAGTACTTC.